Below, 10 T cell receptor beta chains from the same sample are listed, as sequenced in a study of blood T cell repertoires in COVID-19 (TCRdb year 2020). The library relied on the immunoSEQ multiplex PCR assay. Entries here come from immuneACCESS through TCRdb and include only in-frame sequences with V and J called. Some clones fail to appear in such tables; in the studies checked, an unresolved V gene covers under half of the shortfall, and the cause of the remainder is unknown. Counted in this sample were about 230,000 clones; about nine tenths of them appeared once. Less than 4% of the sample goes to the ten largest clones. The sample was PBMCs or T cells enriched from blood (not recorded which). The receptors here all came from a woman in her 30s with acute COVID-19.

The chain couples TRBV9 to TRBJ2-3; TRBD1 aligns across 8 bases. The CDR3 length is 14 residues. V lost 4 bases, J lost 3 bases, and 4 bases stayed unmatched. Germline V gene sequence: CDR1 SGDLS, CDR2 YYNGEE. The CDR3 here is CASSPQGGTDTQYF. The CDR3 coding sequence is TGTGCCAGCAGCCCACAGGGGGGAACAGATACGCAGTATTTT.

This clone was recorded only once. In DNA form, the CDR3 reads TGTGCCAGCAGCTTACAGGGATACACTGAAGCTTTCTTT. This translates into CASSLQGYTEAFF. This rearrangement joins TRBV13 to TRBJ1-1; D is perhaps TRBD1 (5 bases). Trimming took 2 bases from V and 3 from J, leaving 7 bases between them. The CDR3 extends over 13 amino acids. Germline-derived CDR1 and CDR2 are PRHDT and FYEKMQ (reference sequence).

The rearrangement joins TRBV5-5 to TRBJ2-3, with TRBD1 matching over 10 bases. CDR3 length: 14 residues. Per germline, CDR1 SGHKS and CDR2 YYEKEE (reference sequence). V gave up 0 bases and J gave up 13 bases; unmatched junction bases: 8. The CDR3 reads CASSLGVGGTGEYF. In DNA, the CDR3 is TGTGCCAGCAGCTTGGGAGTAGGGGGGACAGGGGAGTATTTT.

This clone has just a few counts. The chain uses TRBV6-5 and TRBJ2-7; TRBD2 matches 9 bases. V lost 7 bases to trimming and J lost 1 base; unmatched junction nucleotides: 8. Germline V gene sequence: CDR1 MNHEY, CDR2 SVGAGI. The CDR3 consists of 15 residues. The chain's CDR3 is CASTVSGGPSYEQYF. In DNA form, the CDR3 reads TGTGCCAGCACGGTTAGCGGGGGACCTTCCTACGAGCAGTACTTC.

This chain joins TRBV19 and TRBJ1-4; D not certain. Trimming took off 7 bases at V and 3 bases at J, with 12 bases between the two ends. CDR1 LNHDA and CDR2 SQIVND come from the germline V gene (reference sequence). The CDR3 is 14 residues long. DNA for the CDR3: TGTGCCAGTATGTGGGGAGGTGCTAATGAAAAACTGTTTTTT. Translating it yields CASMWGGANEKLFF.

V and J are TRBV30 and TRBJ1-2, with unresolved D. This CDR3 contains 11 residues. Germline V gene sequence: CDR1 GTSNPN, CDR2 SVGIG (reference sequence). Trimming took 4 bases from V and 4 from J, leaving 7 bases between them. DNA of the CDR3: TGTGCCTGGACTAGTACCTATGGCTACACCTTC. This encodes CAWTSTYGYTF.

The J gene is TRBJ2-2, the V gene TRBV7-9; 13 bases fit TRBD2. CDR1 and CDR2 (germline): SEHNR, FQNEAQ (reference sequence). The CDR3 contains 19 residues. V lost 0 bases and J lost 0; bases outside the gene matches: 4. The CDR3 DNA is TGTGCCAGCAGCTTAGCGCGGACTAGCGGGGGTGCGAACACCGGGGAGCTGTTTTTT. Amino acid sequence: CASSLARTSGGANTGELFF.

The J gene is TRBJ2-7, the V gene TRBV7-9, with D perhaps TRBD1 (6 bases). Germline-derived CDR1 and CDR2 are SEHNR and FQNEAQ (reference sequence). V gave up 1 base and J gave up 2 bases, with 18 bases separating them. CDR3 length: 17 residues. In DNA form, the CDR3 reads TGTGCCAGCAGCTTAGGATCAGACGCACAGGGAGCCTACGAGCAGTACTTC. It is translated as CASSLGSDAQGAYEQYF. The complete variable domain, with remaining parts taken from reference TRBV7-9 and TRBJ2-7, reads DTGVSQNPRHKITKRGQNVTFRCDPISEHNRLYWYRQTLGQGPEFLTYFQNEAQLEKSRLLSDRFSAERPKGSFSTLEIQRTEQGDSAMYLCASSLGSDAQGAYEQYFGPGTRLTVT.

This sequence joins TRBV5-4 and TRBJ1-4; D perhaps matches TRBD1 (6 bases). The germline V and J ends were trimmed by 0 bases and 7 bases, with 16 bases remaining between them. Germline V CDR1 and CDR2: SGHNT, YYREEE (reference sequence). The CDR3 consists of 16 residues. In nucleotides, the CDR3 is TGTGCCAGCAGCTTGGCAGCCGGGACATCCCGTGAAAAACTGTTTTTT. It codes for CASSLAAGTSREKLFF.

This sequence joins TRBV18 and TRBJ1-1; D gene uncertain. Germline V CDR1 and CDR2: KGHSH, LQKENI. V dropped 3 bases and J dropped 8 bases, with 13 bases sitting between them. This CDR3 contains 13 residues. CDR3: CASSPGVGGEAFF. The CDR3 nucleotides read TGTGCCAGCTCACCTGGTGTTGGCGGGGAAGCTTTCTTT.